The 4 T cell receptor beta chains listed next were all sequenced from one sample in a study of T-cell memory formation after mild COVID-19. In TCRdb, the 5' RACE reads were re-called with MiXCR into one record per CDR3 protein. The sample contains some 210,000 distinct CDR3 sequences, roughly a tenth of which appear only once. Sequencing used PBMCs or a T cell subset sorted from them (not recorded which). Source of these receptors: a man between 18 and 35 years old who had mild COVID-19 (a few samples of this study predate the infection). Cell type and time point are not known.

This clonotype has a handful of counts. The rearrangement links TRBV6-1 to TRBJ2-1; D gene unclear. Trimming took 3 bases from V and 4 from J, leaving 10 bases between them. There are 14 residues in the CDR3. CDR1 and CDR2 (germline): MNHNS, SASEGT. The CDR3 is CASSDPGSYNEQFF. The CDR3 coding sequence is TGTGCCAGCAGTGACCCCGGCTCATACAATGAGCAGTTCTTC.

The rearrangement links TRBV5-1 to TRBJ1-5, with D uncertain. Germline assignment: CDR1 SGHRS and CDR2 YFSETQ. Trimming left V 0 bases short and J 7 bases short, with 11 bases between. This CDR3 has 14 residues. In nucleotides, the CDR3 is TGCGCCAGCAGCTTGGGGGCAGATTTGCAGCCCCAGCATTTT. It codes for CASSLGADLQPQHF.

This clonotype was counted between two and nine times. The chain joins TRBV20-1 to TRBJ2-2; TRBD2 matches 8 bases. The trim removed 2 bases at V and 0 bases at J, leaving 5 bases unmatched. The CDR3 loop spans 16 amino acids. CDR1 is DFQATT, CDR2 SNEGSKA, per germline (reference sequence). The CDR3 is CSARSLSGANTGELFF. The CDR3 nucleotides read TGCAGTGCTAGAAGCCTTAGCGGGGCGAACACCGGGGAGCTGTTTTTT.

The chain combines TRBV9 with TRBJ2-3; no clear D. CDR1 is SGDLS and CDR2 is YYNGEE in the germline V gene. CDR3 length: 14 amino acids. Trimming pared 1 base from V and 0 bases from J, leaving 6 bases between. The CDR3 nucleotides read TGTGCCAGCAGCGTAACACCTAGCACAGATACGCAGTATTTT. Amino acid sequence: CASSVTPSTDTQYF.